This is a list of T cell receptor beta chains from one sample in a study of cytomegalovirus exposure and HLA in healthy donors. Libraries were prepared by immunoSEQ multiplex PCR; TCRdb keeps only in-frame clonotypes and omits some of them. The repertoire holds around 130,000 clones, with about 73% as singletons. The material sequenced was PBMCs. Source of these receptors: a woman aged 40 to 50 in good health and CMV-seropositive. Each CDR3 is given with its conserved first and last residue. D genes are given only for firm matches. Size values are once, few and many counts, or a class for expanded clones, and some rows have none.

CDR3 length: 11
D gene: -
J gene: TRBJ2-7
V gene: TRBV2
clone size: -
CDR3 protein: CASGGAREQYF
CDR3 DNA: TGTGCCAGCGGGGGGGCGCGAGAGCAGTACTTC

CDR3 length: 15
D gene: TRBD1
J gene: TRBJ2-3
V gene: TRBV2
clone size: -
CDR3 protein: CASRKGQTDTDTQYF
CDR3 DNA: TGTGCCAGCAGGAAGGGACAGACAGACACAGATACGCAGTATTTT

CDR3 length: 15
D gene: TRBD2
J gene: TRBJ2-7
V gene: TRBV4-1
clone size: -
CDR3 protein: CASSHSTSGSYEQYF
CDR3 DNA: TGCGCCAGCAGCCATTCGACTAGCGGGAGCTACGAGCAGTACTTC

CDR3 length: 18
D gene: TRBD1
J gene: TRBJ1-6
V gene: TRBV5-5
clone size: -
CDR3 protein: CASSFHSRLTGANSPLHF
CDR3 DNA: TGTGCCAGCAGCTTTCATTCCCGATTGACAGGGGCAAATTCACCCCTCCACTTT

CDR3 length: 11
D gene: -
J gene: TRBJ2-1
V gene: TRBV7-2
clone size: -
CDR3 protein: CASSLAGKRFF
CDR3 DNA: TGTGCCAGCAGCTTAGCCGGGAAGCGGTTCTTC

CDR3 length: 20
D gene: TRBD2
J gene: TRBJ2-6
V gene: TRBV7-3
clone size: -
CDR3 protein: CASSLGRSSGVYSGANVLTF
CDR3 DNA: TGTGCCAGCTCTCTGGGGAGGTCTAGCGGGGTATACTCTGGGGCCAACGTCCTGACTTTC

CDR3 length: 15
D gene: -
J gene: TRBJ2-5
V gene: TRBV15
clone size: -
CDR3 protein: CATSRPATGQETQYF
CDR3 DNA: TGTGCCACCAGCAGACCCGCGACAGGCCAAGAGACCCAGTACTTC

CDR3 length: 19
D gene: TRBD2
J gene: TRBJ2-3
V gene: TRBV10-3
clone size: -
CDR3 protein: CAISEPTSGGVSSTDTQYF
CDR3 DNA: TGTGCCATCAGTGAGCCGACTAGCGGGGGAGTCTCTAGCACAGATACGCAGTATTTT

CDR3 length: 14
D gene: TRBD1
J gene: TRBJ1-2
V gene: TRBV29-1
clone size: -
CDR3 protein: CSAVTGDRDYGYTF
CDR3 DNA: TGCAGCGCCGTGACAGGGGACAGGGACTATGGCTACACCTTC

CDR3 length: 13
D gene: -
J gene: TRBJ2-7
V gene: TRBV5-6
clone size: -
CDR3 protein: CASSLGEVYEQYF
CDR3 DNA: TGTGCCAGCAGCTTAGGGGAAGTCTACGAGCAGTACTTC

CDR3 length: 16
D gene: TRBD2
J gene: TRBJ2-5
V gene: TRBV30
clone size: -
CDR3 protein: CAWSVGSGGARETQYF
CDR3 DNA: TGTGCCTGGAGTGTAGGTAGCGGGGGGGCCCGAGAGACCCAGTACTTC

CDR3 length: 15
D gene: -
J gene: TRBJ2-3
V gene: TRBV2
clone size: -
CDR3 protein: CASIQGGVGGDTQYF
CDR3 DNA: TGTGCCAGCATTCAAGGGGGGGTGGGGGGAGATACGCAGTATTTT

CDR3 length: 15
D gene: -
J gene: TRBJ1-6
V gene: TRBV18
clone size: -
CDR3 protein: CASSPGGQKNSPLHF
CDR3 DNA: TGTGCCAGCTCACCAGGAGGACAGAAGAATTCACCCCTCCACTTT

CDR3 length: 12
D gene: -
J gene: TRBJ2-1
V gene: TRBV4-3
clone size: medium-sized
CDR3 protein: CASRVSFDEQFF
CDR3 DNA: TGCGCCAGCAGGGTAAGCTTCGATGAGCAGTTCTTC

CDR3 length: 16
D gene: TRBD2
J gene: TRBJ2-3
V gene: TRBV18
clone size: -
CDR3 protein: CASSLLAGGNTDTQYF
CDR3 DNA: TGTGCCAGCTCTCTCCTTGCGGGGGGGAACACAGATACGCAGTATTTT

CDR3 length: 15
D gene: -
J gene: TRBJ2-7
V gene: TRBV2
clone size: -
CDR3 protein: CASSASRFLLHEQYF
CDR3 DNA: TGTGCCAGTAGTGCCTCGAGGTTTTTGTTACACGAGCAGTACTTC

CDR3 length: 13
D gene: -
J gene: TRBJ2-1
V gene: TRBV18
clone size: -
CDR3 protein: CASSPGLNNEQFF
CDR3 DNA: TGTGCCAGCTCACCGGGACTCAACAATGAGCAGTTCTTC

CDR3 length: 15
D gene: -
J gene: TRBJ2-1
V gene: TRBV4-3
clone size: few
CDR3 protein: CASSLLGDTDNEQFF
CDR3 DNA: TGCGCCAGCAGCCTCCTGGGGGACACTGACAATGAGCAGTTCTTC

CDR3 length: 14
D gene: -
J gene: TRBJ2-2
V gene: TRBV4-1
clone size: -
CDR3 protein: CASSPRGDTGELFF
CDR3 DNA: TGTGCCAGCAGCCCGCGCGGGGACACCGGGGAGCTGTTTTTT

CDR3 length: 13
D gene: -
J gene: TRBJ2-5
V gene: TRBV7-2
clone size: -
CDR3 protein: CASSPGLQETQYF
CDR3 DNA: TGTGCCAGCAGTCCGGGACTGCAAGAGACCCAGTACTTC

CDR3 length: 15
D gene: -
J gene: TRBJ1-5
V gene: TRBV4-1
clone size: few
CDR3 protein: CASSQDAGSGQPQHF
CDR3 DNA: TGCGCCAGCAGCCAAGATGCGGGGTCGGGTCAGCCCCAGCATTTT

CDR3 length: 14
D gene: -
J gene: TRBJ1-4
V gene: TRBV5-1
clone size: once
CDR3 protein: CASSWDSEVEKLFF
CDR3 DNA: TGCGCCAGCAGTTGGGACTCGGAGGTTGAAAAACTGTTTTTT

CDR3 length: 16
D gene: TRBD2
J gene: TRBJ2-2
V gene: TRBV5-1
clone size: -
CDR3 protein: CARGLAGIANTGELFF
CDR3 DNA: TGCGCCAGGGGACTAGCGGGGATCGCGAACACCGGGGAGCTGTTTTTT

CDR3 length: 19
D gene: TRBD2
J gene: TRBJ2-1
V gene: TRBV15
clone size: -
CDR3 protein: CATSPFGTSGRAKKNEQFF
CDR3 DNA: TGTGCCACCAGCCCCTTCGGGACTAGCGGGAGGGCAAAGAAGAATGAGCAGTTCTTC

CDR3 length: 15
D gene: -
J gene: TRBJ1-1
V gene: TRBV4-1
clone size: -
CDR3 protein: CASSQGGRWNTEAFF
CDR3 DNA: TGCGCCAGCAGCCAGGGGGGACGGTGGAACACTGAAGCTTTCTTT

CDR3 length: 14
D gene: -
J gene: TRBJ2-5
V gene: TRBV9
clone size: -
CDR3 protein: CASSVAGGVETQYF
CDR3 DNA: TGTGCCAGCAGCGTAGCAGGAGGGGTCGAGACCCAGTACTTC

CDR3 length: 14
D gene: TRBD1
J gene: TRBJ1-1
V gene: TRBV5-1
clone size: -
CDR3 protein: CASSAQGVGTEAFF
CDR3 DNA: TGCGCCAGCAGCGCTCAGGGGGTCGGGACTGAAGCTTTCTTT

CDR3 length: 15
D gene: TRBD1
J gene: TRBJ1-2
V gene: TRBV7-2
clone size: once
CDR3 protein: CASSLDQGALNGYTF
CDR3 DNA: TGTGCCAGCAGCTTAGACCAGGGGGCGCTAAATGGCTACACCTTC

CDR3 length: 16
D gene: TRBD1
J gene: TRBJ1-1
V gene: TRBV5-6
clone size: -
CDR3 protein: CASSGPRDSMNTEAFF
CDR3 DNA: TGTGCCAGCAGCGGCCCCCGGGACAGCATGAACACTGAAGCTTTCTTT

CDR3 length: 19
D gene: TRBD2
J gene: TRBJ2-1
V gene: TRBV14
clone size: -
CDR3 protein: CASSPLAGREASSYNEQFF
CDR3 DNA: TGTGCCAGCAGCCCCCTCGCGGGGCGGGAGGCAAGCTCCTACAATGAGCAGTTCTTC

CDR3 length: 13
D gene: -
J gene: TRBJ2-7
V gene: TRBV5-1
clone size: -
CDR3 protein: CASSLGLGERQYF
CDR3 DNA: TGCGCCAGCAGCTTGGGCCTAGGAGAGAGGCAGTACTTC

CDR3 length: 14
D gene: -
J gene: TRBJ1-2
V gene: TRBV5-6
clone size: -
CDR3 protein: CASSLGRGNYGYTF
CDR3 DNA: TGTGCCAGCAGCCTCGGACGGGGAAACTATGGCTACACCTTC

CDR3 length: 18
D gene: TRBD2
J gene: TRBJ2-3
V gene: TRBV4-3
clone size: -
CDR3 protein: CASSHQAPPRGGEDTQYF
CDR3 DNA: TGCGCCAGCAGCCACCAAGCTCCCCCGCGGGGGGGCGAAGATACGCAGTATTTT

CDR3 length: 14
D gene: -
J gene: TRBJ1-1
V gene: TRBV9
clone size: -
CDR3 protein: CASSVGGQNTEAFF
CDR3 DNA: TGTGCCAGCAGCGTAGGGGGACAGAACACTGAAGCTTTCTTT

CDR3 length: 14
D gene: TRBD1
J gene: TRBJ2-3
V gene: TRBV5-4
clone size: once
CDR3 protein: CASSPDRGTDTQYF
CDR3 DNA: TGTGCCAGCAGCCCGGACAGGGGGACAGATACGCAGTATTTT

CDR3 length: 15
D gene: TRBD1
J gene: TRBJ1-2
V gene: TRBV5-4
clone size: -
CDR3 protein: CASSLDRGTVNGYTF
CDR3 DNA: TGTGCCAGCAGCCTTGACAGGGGAACGGTTAATGGCTACACCTTC

CDR3 length: 17
D gene: -
J gene: TRBJ1-2
V gene: TRBV27
clone size: few
CDR3 protein: CASSSRDRRMTNYGYTF
CDR3 DNA: TGTGCCAGCAGTTCGCGGGACCGCCGAATGACTAACTATGGCTACACCTTC

CDR3 length: 20
D gene: -
J gene: TRBJ2-7
V gene: TRBV4-3
clone size: -
CDR3 protein: CASSQDYFIGFTRPRPEQYF
CDR3 DNA: TGCGCCAGCAGCCAAGATTACTTTATCGGTTTTACGCGGCCTCGGCCCGAGCAGTACTTC

CDR3 length: 15
D gene: -
J gene: TRBJ1-1
V gene: TRBV28
clone size: -
CDR3 protein: CASSFLGSRGTEAFF
CDR3 DNA: TGTGCCAGCAGTTTTCTTGGCTCCCGCGGCACTGAAGCTTTCTTT

CDR3 length: 13
D gene: -
J gene: TRBJ1-4
V gene: TRBV6-1
clone size: -
CDR3 protein: CASSDGPQEKLFF
CDR3 DNA: TGTGCCAGCAGTGATGGCCCTCAGGAAAAACTGTTTTTT

CDR3 length: 14
D gene: -
J gene: TRBJ1-5
V gene: TRBV2
clone size: once
CDR3 protein: CASSWRAGDQPQHF
CDR3 DNA: TGTGCCAGCTCTTGGCGCGCAGGGGATCAGCCCCAGCATTTT

CDR3 length: 16
D gene: -
J gene: TRBJ1-1
V gene: TRBV7-2
clone size: -
CDR3 protein: CASSLFNAVTYTEAFF
CDR3 DNA: TGTGCCAGCAGCTTATTTAATGCGGTCACCTACACTGAAGCTTTCTTT

CDR3 length: 12
D gene: TRBD2
J gene: TRBJ2-7
V gene: TRBV2
clone size: few
CDR3 protein: CASLREGYEQYF
CDR3 DNA: TGTGCCAGCCTCCGGGAGGGCTACGAGCAGTACTTC

CDR3 length: 15
D gene: TRBD1
J gene: TRBJ1-2
V gene: TRBV7-9
clone size: -
CDR3 protein: CSSSSSGGTSYGYTF
CDR3 DNA: TGTTCCAGCAGCTCCTCAGGGGGCACGAGCTATGGCTACACCTTC

CDR3 length: 13
D gene: -
J gene: TRBJ1-1
V gene: TRBV7-8
clone size: -
CDR3 protein: CASSRIYEEEAFF
CDR3 DNA: TGTGCCAGCAGCCGCATCTACGAGGAGGAAGCTTTCTTT

CDR3 length: 17
D gene: TRBD2
J gene: TRBJ2-1
V gene: TRBV5-1
clone size: -
CDR3 protein: CASSLERLAGGGNEQFF
CDR3 DNA: TGCGCCAGCAGCTTGGAACGACTAGCGGGGGGGGGCAATGAGCAGTTCTTC

CDR3 length: 14
D gene: -
J gene: TRBJ2-1
V gene: TRBV29-1
clone size: -
CDR3 protein: CSVEYMLASNEQFF
CDR3 DNA: TGCAGCGTTGAATATATGCTAGCATCCAATGAGCAGTTCTTC

CDR3 length: 15
D gene: TRBD1
J gene: TRBJ1-4
V gene: TRBV2
clone size: few
CDR3 protein: CASSRTGAYNEKLFF
CDR3 DNA: TGTGCCAGCAGTCGTACAGGGGCTTATAATGAAAAACTGTTTTTT

CDR3 length: 18
D gene: -
J gene: TRBJ2-7
V gene: TRBV21-1
clone size: -
CDR3 protein: CASSNYPGLAGPSYEQYF
CDR3 DNA: TGTGCCAGCAGCAACTACCCGGGACTAGCGGGTCCCTCCTACGAGCAGTACTTC

CDR3 length: 14
D gene: -
J gene: TRBJ2-7
V gene: TRBV9
clone size: few
CDR3 protein: CASSVQGTSYEQYF
CDR3 DNA: TGTGCCAGCAGCGTCCAGGGGACGTCTTACGAGCAGTACTTC

CDR3 length: 11
D gene: -
J gene: TRBJ1-1
V gene: TRBV30
clone size: -
CDR3 protein: CAWSVLVMAFF
CDR3 DNA: TGTGCCTGGAGTGTACTGGTAATGGCTTTCTTT

CDR3 length: 19
D gene: TRBD2
J gene: TRBJ2-3
V gene: TRBV4-2
clone size: -
CDR3 protein: CASSQGGAVSGSFVDTQYF
CDR3 DNA: TGTGCCAGCAGCCAAGGAGGGGCAGTTAGCGGGAGCTTCGTAGATACGCAGTATTTT

CDR3 length: 14
D gene: -
J gene: TRBJ1-5
V gene: TRBV2
clone size: -
CDR3 protein: CASSDRQVNQPQHF
CDR3 DNA: TGTGCCAGCAGTGACAGGCAGGTCAATCAGCCCCAGCATTTT

CDR3 length: 19
D gene: -
J gene: TRBJ2-5
V gene: TRBV7-9
clone size: -
CDR3 protein: CASSFRYRDSWSGGETQYF
CDR3 DNA: TGTGCCAGCAGCTTCCGTTACAGGGATTCCTGGAGTGGTGGGGAGACCCAGTACTTC

CDR3 length: 15
D gene: -
J gene: TRBJ2-7
V gene: TRBV5-4
clone size: -
CDR3 protein: CASSLGGTRPYEQYF
CDR3 DNA: TGTGCCAGCAGCTTGGGGGGGACTCGCCCCTACGAGCAGTACTTC